The TCR beta chain described here comes from a study of cytomegalovirus exposure and HLA in healthy donors (dated by TCRdb to 2016 to 2017). General notes on the study: An earlier analysis of about 560 of the donors reported about 260 Gb of sequence data and 100 million to 120 million unique TCR beta sequences obtained from about 180 million T cells. Around 320 gigabases of sequencing data and approximately 80 million unique TCR sequences were included in an early release covering about 700 HLA-typed donors. Among the roughly 400 genotyped donors, approximately 77% belonged to the genetic ancestry cluster associated with self-reported Caucasian donors. The study aimed to test whether cataloging public T cell receptors could reveal signatures of past pathogen exposure. The study profiled the T cell repertoires of 500 to 800 subjects by immunosequencing and related them to cytomegalovirus serostatus. Besides the first cohort of about 730 subjects, a separate validation cohort made up of 90 to 150 different subjects was used. The study combined high-throughput TCR immunosequencing, statistical association of individual TCRs with disease status, and machine learning to predict cytomegalovirus infection status. A later analysis re-examined previously published TCR beta repertoires from hundreds of donors and added high-resolution HLA genotyping to investigate patterns of TCR occurrence. Rather than drawing on any new phenotypic data, the later analysis identified candidate immune exposures from TCR beta sequences and the way those sequences occurred across donors. To decide whether each TCR beta V gene segment behaved as functional or pseudogenic, an earlier analysis of some 600 of the donors relied on high-throughput TCR beta sequencing. Donor age, sex, ethnicity and CMV serostatus were compiled together with the repertoire data. Genome-wide SNP genotypes for about three fifths of the roughly 670 donors were used in a later genetic analysis, which treated that subset as a discovery cohort. Every repertoire in the discovery cohort had been generated on one and the same sequencing platform. Both class I and class II loci were covered by HLA typing, at four-digit resolution. The number of typed donors differed by locus: about 629-640 for A, B, C, DRB1 and DQB1; roughly 510 for DQA1; 600 to 610 for DPA1; and roughly 490 for DPB1. Four to six DR-DQ haplotypes were handled as single units for association and clustering, since linkage in the cohort was strong. On average, around 200,000 unique TCR beta nucleotide sequences were sequenced per donor among about 400 genotyped donors of the cohort, with about 17% of those sequences being non-productive. Overall study results and their limits: CMV serostatus was the only immune exposure information available for the cohort. A total of fewer than 200 TCR beta chains were listed by the study as associated with cytomegalovirus. In a later analysis, most CMV-associated TCR beta chains were found to appear HLA-restricted, with HLA associations seemingly driven largely by CMV exposure. Most TCR sequences were observed very rarely across donors, whereas some public TCRs were present in many individuals. In vitro tests confirmed that three of the cytomegalovirus-associated TCR beta chains recognize cytomegalovirus antigens. At a false discovery rate of 0.05, a later analysis linked approximately 18,000 TCR beta sequences to specific HLA alleles. Compared with the roughly 670-donor mean, donors in an Asian-associated ancestry cluster had fewer N-insertions in productive TCRs, according to a later genetic analysis. According to a later analysis, parvovirus B19, influenza, CMV and Epstein-Barr virus appeared linked to several top co-occurrence clusters. A cluster of highly shared sequence variants was judged likely to represent a technical artifact of the sequencing pipeline. According to the authors, the approach could potentially be generalized to other disease states and immunological phenotypes. Because counts were too low, 15 to 20 rarely observed V segments, including chromosome 9 orphons, were excluded from the earlier analysis of 587 of the donors. Linkage disequilibrium might explain the correlated functional status among segregating V segments, but an unknown experimental factor could not be excluded. Broadly in line with IMGT annotations, most TCR beta V segments showed up in productive rearrangements about 87% or about 30% of the time in an earlier analysis of under 700 of the donors. Because the 87-base-pair reads could not distinguish some IMGT-functional V segments, including TRBV6-2 and TRBV6-3, those segments were excluded. According to a later analysis, TCR association rates differed among HLA loci, with DRB1 alleles showing the most associated TCRs and HLA-C alleles showing the fewest. Strong co-occurrence of HLA alleles, especially DR and DQ, made assigning TCR associations to individual alleles difficult. Because HLA typing was missing for some donors at each locus, association tests included only the typed subset. An association between a missense DCLRE1C variant and V-gene and J-gene trimming of TCR beta chains was found in a later genetic analysis and replicated in an independent cohort. Sequencing depth was assumed to be roughly uniform across donors in the presence/absence analyses, though that assumption may not hold. Compared with equally common non-associated chains, HLA-associated TCR beta chains in a later analysis were more clonally expanded and had lower generation probabilities. The classifier was reported to diagnose cytomegalovirus status with high specificity and sensitivity in both the original cohort and the validation cohort. In this cohort, only TCR beta chains were sequenced, and detectable features were limited by the absence of alpha or paired-chain data. A further reported finding was that TCR beta sequences accurately predicted the HLA-A and HLA-B alleles for most subjects in the first cohort.

About this clone: Its antigen remains unidentified. No per-base quality is available; no much larger clone lies one base away.

Receptor amplification or capture employed the immunoSEQ multiplex PCR assay. For the multiplex PCR, a mixture combining 60 forward primers for TCR Vbeta segments and 13 reverse primers for TCR Jbeta segments was used. The CDR3 region of rearranged TCR beta genes was amplified from genomic DNA by a multiplex PCR assay. The amplified TCR beta libraries were sequenced on the Illumina HiSeq System as 87-base-pair reads. As for how the authors treated the data: A later analysis tallied 75 million to 95 million unique TCR beta chains across the 666 repertoires, and approximately 12 million of those chains were shared by two or more donors. Raw reads were error-corrected and collapsed into unique sequences by a nearest-neighbor algorithm in which closely related sequences were merged to remove PCR and sequencing errors. V, D and J gene segments were assigned by aligning CDR3 sequences to IMGT reference sequences. For a sequence to be retained, a match of at least six nucleotides was required to both a V gene segment and a J gene segment. Rearrangements were classified as productive when the CDR3 lacked stop codons and remained in frame with V and J, and all other rearrangements were classified as non-productive. CDR3 was defined by IMGT convention, running from the second conserved V-encoded cysteine to the conserved J-encoded phenylalanine. Sequences without an unambiguous match to a single V gene segment were excluded from the earlier analysis of over 500 of the donors. An earlier analysis of some 610 of the donors called V segments functional above 56.7% productive rearrangements and segregating when the between-donor standard deviation exceeded 5%. A statistical classification framework was built for diagnosing cytomegalovirus status from the catalog of TCR beta chain sequences. In a later analysis, V and J genes were assigned by comparing TCR nucleotide sequences against IMGT/GENE-DB human TR gene sequences. The TCRdist pipeline was used in a later analysis to assign CDR3 sequences and most-parsimonious VDJ recombination scenarios. In a later analysis, each TCR beta chain was defined by its CDR3 amino acid sequence together with its V-gene family, and reads without a unique V-gene family were excluded. As a way to deal with suspected cross-contamination and a sequencing artifact, a later analysis dropped 450 to 600 nucleotide sequences that were highly shared and had low generation probability. For each public chain, a later analysis derived a clonal expansion index from normalized ranks of inferred template counts within each repertoire. In a later analysis, generation probabilities were computed with a VDJ recombination model fitted to out-of-frame rearrangements, and the resulting probabilities were checked against IGoR. In a later analysis, TCR-TCR, TCR-HLA and TCR-CMV co-occurrence was scored with hypergeometric tests, and a repertoire-size bias correction was applied to TCR pairs. A later analysis estimated false discovery rates by permuting HLA or CMV assignments 20 times. In a later analysis, co-occurring TCRs were grouped using DBSCAN, and TCRdist sequence similarity was added for clustering within HLA-allele-positive subsets. Co-occurrence clustering excluded repertoires with fewer than 30,000 or more than 120,000 public chains, plus five with anomalous nucleotide sharing. TCRdb's version of the immuneACCESS table is confined to in-frame rearrangements and falls short of the full clone set. An unresolved V gene accounts for under half of the shortfall where checked; the remainder is of unknown origin. Clone size and V and J calls were adopted from that table, with D and trimming inferred from the DNA. A total of 200,000 to 250,000 clones appear in this sample, just under 85% of them only once. The ten largest clones represent around 0.57% of the sample.

In total, approximately 700 healthy bone marrow donors made up the cohort. At the time of sampling, all cohort members were nominally healthy, though unrecorded immune exposures were likely present. The donor tested CMV seronegative, placing the donor among the 300 to 450 seronegative members of the cohort. Each donor provided a peripheral blood sample, and peripheral blood mononuclear cells were used for TCR beta sequencing. Genomic DNA was extracted from the blood cell samples with the Qiagen DNeasy Blood Extraction Kit. The germline V and J ends show losses of 5 bases and 4 bases respectively, and no gene match explains 5 bases of the junction. The CDR3 contains 14 residues, cysteine and phenylalanine counted. The retained sequence is limited to the CDR3, 42 bases, with the frame set at the first base. The germline V gene yields MNHEY for CDR1 and SVGAGI for CDR2.

The chain links TRBV6-5 with TRBJ2-7, and 10 junction bases match TRBD1. Sequencing used PBMCs. This TCR was sampled from a woman between 40 and 55 years old in good health and CMV-seronegative. The nucleotide sequence reads as follows: TGTGCCAGCAGTGCAGACAGGGGGCTTTACGAGCAGTACTTC. The resulting protein is CASSADRGLYEQYF.